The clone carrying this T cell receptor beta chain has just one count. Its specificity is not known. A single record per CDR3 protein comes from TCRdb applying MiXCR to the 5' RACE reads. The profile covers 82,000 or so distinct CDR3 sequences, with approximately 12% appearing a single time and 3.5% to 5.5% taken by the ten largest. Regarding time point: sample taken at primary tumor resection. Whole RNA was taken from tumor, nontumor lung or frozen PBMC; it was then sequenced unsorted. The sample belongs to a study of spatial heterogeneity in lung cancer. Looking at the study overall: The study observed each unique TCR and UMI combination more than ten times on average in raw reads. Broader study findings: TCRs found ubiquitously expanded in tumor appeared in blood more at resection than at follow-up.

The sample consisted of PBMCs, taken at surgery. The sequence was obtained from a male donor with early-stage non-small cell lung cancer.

CDR3 amino acids: CASSVGTTARGSEAFF. For the CDR3, the DNA is TGTGCCAGCAGCGTCGGGACTACCGCCCGTGGTTCTGAAGCTTTCTTT. This sequence joins TRBV7-9 and TRBJ1-1; a possible D gene is TRBD1 (5 bases). Germline assignment: CDR1 SEHNR and CDR2 FQNEAQ (reference sequence). V lost 5 bases to trimming and J lost 6 bases, with 22 bases between them. CDR3 length equals 16 residues.